These 31 T cell receptor beta chains share one sample of origin, sequenced in a study of identical twins. Each CDR3 protein is one row after TCRdb ran MiXCR on the 5' RACE reads. This sample has fewer than 500,000 distinct CDR3 sequences; 14% occur once, and the top ten carry approximately 0.9%. The same data also contributed to another study, on yellow fever vaccine responses in identical twins.

Sequencing used CD4+ T cells sorted from blood. These receptor sequences come from a woman aged 18-29 years in good health.

This chain connects TRBV9 to TRBJ2-2; TRBD1 matches at 9 bases. In germline, CDR1 is SGDLS, CDR2 YYNGEE. J lost 4 bases, V lost 2 bases, and 6 bases had no gene match. This CDR3 has 16 amino acids. CDR3 nucleotide sequence: TGTGCCAGCAGCGTCCGGGACAGGGCAGGCACCGGGGAGCTGTTTTTT. The encoded protein is CASSVRDRAGTGELFF.

This clonotype was seen a handful of times. The V gene is TRBV10-3, the J gene TRBJ2-7; TRBD1 might be the D (5 bases). The V end lost 7 bases, the J end lost 5 bases, and 15 bases lay between the germline ends. Germline-derived CDR1 and CDR2 are ENHRY and SYGVKD. The length of the CDR3 is 13 residues. The CDR3 spells CAITPQQEHEQYF. DNA for the CDR3: TGTGCCATCACCCCCCAACAGGAGCACGAGCAGTACTTC.

V usage is TRBV10-2 and J usage is TRBJ2-1; TRBD2 matches 9 bases. V dropped 0 bases and J dropped 6; count of bases not matched to a gene: 6. Germline lookup yields CDR1 WSHSY and CDR2 SAAADI. The CDR3 has 16 amino acids. In DNA form, the CDR3 reads TGCGCCAGCAGTGAGTCGGCGGGGGGGCCCCTCAATGAGCAGTTCTTC. It translates to CASSESAGGPLNEQFF.

This clonotype was seen ten or more times. The J gene is TRBJ2-1, the V gene TRBV12-3 or TRBV12-4; TRBD2 matches at 8 bases. The CDR3 has 16 residues. The V segment lost 2 bases and the J segment 9 bases; nucleotides outside the gene matches: 12. The CDR3 here is CASSLSPSGGLSEQFF. DNA of the CDR3: TGTGCCAGCAGTTTATCCCCCAGCGGGGGATTGAGTGAGCAGTTCTTC.

This clonotype was seen only a few times. The chain couples TRBV4-3 to TRBJ2-7; TRBD1 is a possible D gene (5 bases). CDR3 length: 13 residues. Germline loops: CDR1 LGHNA, CDR2 YSLEER. Trimming took off 1 base at V and 6 bases at J, with 10 bases between the two ends. This chain's CDR3 is CASSQALQGEQYF. CDR3 coding DNA: TGCGCCAGCAGCCAAGCCCTTCAGGGCGAGCAGTACTTC.

This clonotype was detected a few times. CDR3 loop: CASSSQVYTIYF. The CDR3 DNA sequence: TGTGCCAGCAGTTCTCAGGTTTACACCATATATTTT. The V gene is TRBV28, the J gene TRBJ1-3; D ambiguous. V was trimmed by 4 bases and J by 8 bases, leaving 9 bases between them. The V gene's germline CDR1 is MDHEN and CDR2 SYDVKM. The CDR3 is 12 amino acids. The whole variable domain, remainder taken from reference TRBV28 and TRBJ1-3, is DVKVTQSSRYLVKRTGEKVFLECVQDMDHENMFWYRQDPGLGLRLIYFSYDVKMKEKGDIPEGYSVSREKKERFSLILESASTNQTSMYLCASSSQVYTIYFGEGSWLTVV.

J is TRBJ1-1 and V is TRBV9; D unresolved. The V gene lost 2 bases and the J gene lost 2 bases, with 4 bases spanning the gap. The CDR3 covers 12 residues. Germline V gene data show CDR1 as SGDLS and CDR2 as YYNGEE. CDR3 in DNA: TGTGCCAGCAGCGTTCAAAACACTGAAGCTTTCTTT. Its translation: CASSVQNTEAFF.

This clonotype was seen many times. V usage is TRBV6-5 and J usage is TRBJ1-1; 7 bases fit TRBD1. CDR3 length: 15 residues. The trim removed 0 bases at V and 0 bases at J, leaving 1 base unmatched. Germline V lookup: CDR1 MNHEY, CDR2 SVGAGI. The CDR3 here is CASSYSGQLNTEAFF. CDR3 in DNA: TGTGCCAGCAGTTACTCGGGACAGCTGAACACTGAAGCTTTCTTT.

The chain has TRBV12-3 or TRBV12-4 and TRBJ2-1, with 11 bases that match TRBD1. Unmatched junction bases numbered 10, after V lost 0 bases and J lost 6 bases. The CDR3 extends over 18 amino acids. The CDR3 nucleotides are TGTGCCAGCAGTTTAGCTTGGGGCGGGGGGACAGGGGGCAATGAGCAGTTCTTC. Translated, it gives CASSLAWGGGTGGNEQFF.

The CDR3 DNA follows: TGTGCCAGCAGCTTAGTCATTAGGACAGTACCCACGGGGGAGACCCAGTACTTC. It codes for CASSLVIRTVPTGETQYF. V gene TRBV11-2 combines with J gene TRBJ2-5, with D tentatively TRBD1 (6 bases). The ends were cut back, 1 base at V and 5 bases at J, with 23 bases in the middle. Per germline, CDR1 SGHAT and CDR2 FQNNGV. There are 18 residues in the CDR3. Using reference TRBV11-2 and TRBJ2-5 for the parts outside the CDR3, the full variable domain is EAGVAQSPRYKIIEKRQSVAFWCNPISGHATLYWYQQILGQGPKLLIQFQNNGVVDDSQLPKDRFSAERLKGVDSTLKIQPAKLEDSAVYLCASSLVIRTVPTGETQYFGPGTRLLVL.

This chain links TRBV20-1 with TRBJ2-3, with D perhaps TRBD1 or TRBD2 (6 bases each). V shed 3 bases and J shed 3 bases, with 10 bases lying between them. This CDR3 contains 13 residues. Germline V gene sequence: CDR1 DFQATT, CDR2 SNEGSKA (reference sequence). Here the CDR3 DNA reads TGCAGTGCTAGTGAGGGGGGAACAGATACGCAGTATTTT. Protein product: CSASEGGTDTQYF.

The gene calls are TRBV5-1 and TRBJ2-7, with 9 positions matching TRBD2. J was trimmed by 2 bases and V by 4 bases; bases with no gene match: 10. Germline V gene sequence: CDR1 SGHRS, CDR2 YFSETQ. There are 16 residues in the CDR3. In DNA, the CDR3 is TGCGCCAGCAGCCCCGCTGGCGGGGGGGCGGCCTACGAGCAGTACTTC. Translated: CASSPAGGGAAYEQYF.

This clonotype showed up just a few times. The chain carries TRBV20-1 and TRBJ2-5, with 7 bases matching TRBD1. With 3 bases clipped from V and 4 bases from J, the junction kept 5 bases outside the gene matches. Germline CDR1 is DFQATT and CDR2 is SNEGSKA (reference sequence). This CDR3 comprises 13 residues. CDR3 protein: CSASQGVGETQYF. The CDR3 nucleotides are TGCAGTGCTAGTCAGGGGGTTGGAGAGACCCAGTACTTC.

This clonotype was observed a few times. The chain combines TRBV11-2 with TRBJ2-1; the match to TRBD2 covers 7 bases. There are 14 residues in the CDR3. With 2 bases clipped from V and 8 bases from J, the junction kept 6 bases outside the gene matches. Germline V gene data show CDR1 as SGHAT and CDR2 as FQNNGV. Here the CDR3 DNA reads TGTGCCAGCAGCTTAACCGCGGGAGTCTATGAGCAGTTCTTC. Amino acids: CASSLTAGVYEQFF.

This clonotype was counted between two and nine times. The V call is TRBV20-1, the J call TRBJ2-5; 13 bases are shared with TRBD2. The V and J ends lost 5 bases and 3 bases, in that order; junction bases with no gene match: 3. Per germline, CDR1 DFQATT and CDR2 SNEGSKA (reference sequence). This CDR3 has 14 residues. DNA for the CDR3: TGCAGTGCTCCGGGACTAGCGGGAAAAGAGACCCAGTACTTC. It is translated as CSAPGLAGKETQYF.

There are a few counts of this clonotype. The chain uses TRBV28 and TRBJ1-2; D unclear. With 3 bases removed from V and 4 bases from J, the gap between germline ends came to 9 bases. The CDR3 sequence is 13 residues long. Per the germline V gene, CDR1 is MDHEN and CDR2 is SYDVKM. As DNA, the CDR3 is TGTGCCAGCAGTTTGGACTTGATCTATGGCTACACCTTC. This encodes CASSLDLIYGYTF.

This clonotype was detected many times. The chain uses TRBV12-3 or TRBV12-4 and TRBJ2-7; D is unresolved. The CDR3 covers 13 residues. With 8 bases removed from V and 2 bases from J, the gap between germline ends came to 13 bases. CDR3 coding DNA: TGTGCCAGCGGCTGGGGATCTACCTACGAGCAGTACTTC. It is translated as CASGWGSTYEQYF.

This clonotype came up many times. The CDR3 DNA is TGTGCCAGCAGTTTTACCGGGCAGACCCAGTACTTC. It encodes CASSFTGQTQYF. This sequence joins TRBV12-3 or TRBV12-4 and TRBJ2-5; D remains ambiguous. Trimming pared 3 bases from V and 6 bases from J, leaving 8 bases between. This CDR3 has 12 residues.

The rearrangement links TRBV10-3 to TRBJ2-1; D might be TRBD1 (5 bases). V was trimmed by 0 bases and J by 10 bases, leaving 10 bases between them. CDR3 length: 13 residues. From germline, CDR1 is ENHRY and CDR2 SYGVKD. DNA for the CDR3: TGTGCCATCAGTGAGTCCCAAAAGGGGGAGCAGTTCTTC. Encoded protein: CAISESQKGEQFF.

This clonotype was counted a few times. V is TRBV3-1 and J is TRBJ2-2, with D hard to call. CDR3 size: 13 residues. Trimming removed 1 base from V and 9 bases from J, with 9 bases in between. Germline V gene lookup returns CDR1 LGHDT and CDR2 YNNKEL (reference sequence). CDR3 region: CASSQGERRELFF. As DNA, the CDR3 is TGTGCCAGCAGCCAAGGCGAACGTAGGGAGCTGTTTTTT.

This clonotype was picked up a small number of times. The rearrangement joins TRBV20-1 to TRBJ2-2; D may be TRBD1 or TRBD2 (5 bases each). The CDR3 covers 12 residues. Deletions cut 7 bases from V and 4 bases from J, with 10 bases between. Germline V gene data show CDR1 as DFQATT and CDR2 as SNEGSKA (reference sequence). The CDR3 region has the DNA TGCAGTGGGGGGAAGGGCACCGGGGAGCTGTTTTTT. This codes for CSGGKGTGELFF.

The chain joins TRBV7-9 to TRBJ2-2; tentatively, D is TRBD1 (6 bases). The length of the CDR3 is 15 residues. With 3 bases removed from V and 2 bases from J, the gap between germline ends came to 10 bases. CDR1 and CDR2 (germline): SEHNR, FQNEAQ (reference sequence). This CDR3 is CASSLGTLNTGELFF. The CDR3 DNA reads TGTGCCAGCAGCTTGGGGACACTCAACACCGGGGAGCTGTTTTTT.

The chain uses TRBV7-6 and TRBJ2-7; 9 nucleotides agree with TRBD2. Germline CDR1 is SGHVS and CDR2 is FNYEAQ. There are 16 residues in the CDR3. Trimming took 0 bases from V and 6 from J; bases not matched to a gene: 9. Written as DNA, the CDR3 is TGTGCCAGCAGCTTAGCCGACCGCGGGGGGGCAGGCGAGCAGTACTTC. It codes for CASSLADRGGAGEQYF.

This chain uses TRBV24-1 with TRBJ2-2; TRBD1 matches at 7 bases. The germline V gene encodes CDR1 KGHDR and CDR2 SFDVKD. After removal of 0 bases from V and 13 bases from J, the junction contained 4 bases not matched to a gene. There are 13 residues in the CDR3. This CDR3 reads CATSDLPHRGLFF. In DNA, the CDR3 is TGTGCCACCAGTGATTTGCCTCACAGGGGGCTGTTTTTT.

The chain links TRBV20-1 to TRBJ2-7; TRBD2 matches at 7 bases. Unmatched junction bases numbered 11, after V lost 0 bases and J lost 0 bases. Germline CDR1 and CDR2: DFQATT and SNEGSKA (reference sequence). The CDR3 loop spans 17 amino acids. The CDR3 spells CSARDPQRAGFSYEQYF. CDR3 bases: TGCAGTGCTAGAGATCCTCAGAGAGCGGGATTCTCCTACGAGCAGTACTTC.

This clonotype was seen only a few times. The rearrangement uses TRBV27 and TRBJ1-1; D perhaps matches TRBD1 (5 bases). Germline V CDR1 and CDR2: MNHEY, SMNVEV (reference sequence). Trimming removed 2 bases at V and 5 bases at J, with 12 bases between. This CDR3 comprises 14 residues. Here the CDR3 DNA reads TGTGCCAGCAGTTTAGTAAAGGGGAGGACTGAAGCTTTCTTT. Protein sequence: CASSLVKGRTEAFF.

Many counts were recorded for this clonotype. The chain is built from TRBV4-3 and TRBJ2-5; 9 nucleotides agree with TRBD2. Germline V gene sequence: CDR1 LGHNA, CDR2 YSLEER. After removal of 0 bases from V and 6 bases from J, the junction contained 14 bases not matched to a gene. The CDR3 is made up of 18 amino acids. CDR3 loop: CASSQEGWVAGEIKTQYF. The CDR3 bases are TGCGCCAGCAGCCAAGAAGGTTGGGTAGCGGGAGAGATAAAGACCCAGTACTTC.

This clonotype was observed many times. The rearrangement joins TRBV9 to TRBJ1-2; tentative D call: TRBD1 (6 bases). The V gene lost 0 bases and the J gene lost 4 bases, with 7 bases spanning the gap. The CDR3 is made up of 13 amino acids. Germline-derived CDR1 and CDR2 are SGDLS and YYNGEE. Written as DNA, the CDR3 is TGTGCCAGCAGCGTAGGAGGGGGCTATGGCTACACCTTC. It translates to CASSVGGGYGYTF.

This clonotype has only a few counts. The V and J genes are TRBV5-1 and TRBJ2-1, with D tentatively TRBD2 (5 bases). Germline V gene lookup returns CDR1 SGHRS and CDR2 YFSETQ. The CDR3 totals 15 residues. Trimming stripped 2 bases from V and 3 bases from J, with 12 bases between. CDR3: CASSLGGTLYNEQFF. In DNA, the CDR3 is TGCGCCAGCAGCTTAGGAGGAACGCTCTACAATGAGCAGTTCTTC.

The chain recombines TRBV7-9 with TRBJ2-7; TRBD1 aligns across 7 bases. Trimming cost V 6 bases and J 5 bases; bases outside gene matches: 13. Germline CDR1 and CDR2: SEHNR and FQNEAQ (reference sequence). The CDR3 contains 15 residues. CDR3 region: CASSINRGSRDEQYF. The CDR3 DNA follows: TGTGCCAGCAGTATCAACAGGGGCTCTCGGGACGAGCAGTACTTC. The variable domain in full, with the rest retrieved from reference TRBV7-9 and TRBJ2-7, is DTGVSQNPRHKITKRGQNVTFRCDPISEHNRLYWYRQTLGQGPEFLTYFQNEAQLEKSRLLSDRFSAERPKGSFSTLEIQRTEQGDSAMYLCASSINRGSRDEQYFGPGTRLTVT.

This chain links TRBV7-2 with TRBJ2-6; TRBD1 matches at 7 bases. The CDR3 length is 16 residues. V shed 5 bases, J shed 0 bases, and the junction held 4 bases outside the gene matches. The V gene's germline CDR1 is SGHTA and CDR2 FQGNSA. CDR3 coding DNA: TGTGCCAGCAGCCGACAGGGATTCTCTGGGGCCAACGTCCTGACTTTC. Encoded protein: CASSRQGFSGANVLTF.